A selection of T cell receptor beta chains follows, all from one sample in a study of T cells after somatic rescue of genetic block. The data were produced by immunoSEQ multiplex PCR, yet TCRdb's version contains in-frame clones alone and is incomplete. This sample has 15,000 or so clones, with around three quarters found just once. The sequenced sample consisted of peripheral blood mononuclear cells (PBMCs). The receptors stem from a boy under 18. Both conserved end residues are part of each CDR3. D genes are given only for firm matches. Clone size is stated in some rows and not others, as once, few, many or a class when expanded.

NA	TRBD1	TRBV6-5	TRBJ1-5	CASSYGTGASNQPQHF	TGTGCCAGCAGTTATGGGACAGGGGCGAGCAATCAGCCCCAGCATTTT
NA	NA	TRBV7-6	TRBJ1-6	CASSIDRGSSPLHF	TGTGCCAGCAGTATCGACCGGGGGAGCTCACCCCTCCACTTT
NA	TRBD1	TRBV29-1	TRBJ1-5	CSVGDWDSGGPQHF	TGCAGCGTTGGGGACTGGGACAGCGGGGGGCCCCAGCATTTT
few	TRBD2	TRBV27	TRBJ2-7	CASSHKREGPYEQYF	TGTGCCAGCAGCCACAAGCGGGAGGGCCCCTACGAGCAGTACTTC
NA	TRBD1	TRBV6-6	TRBJ2-7	CASSRDRGSIYEQYF	TGTGCCAGCAGCCGAGACAGGGGGTCAATCTACGAGCAGTACTTC
few	NA	TRBV18	TRBJ1-3	CASSYTTTGLSGNTIYF	TGTGCCAGCTCATACACTACCACAGGACTCTCTGGAAACACCATATATTTT
NA	NA	TRBV10-3	TRBJ2-5	CAISGGAQETQYF	TGTGCCATCAGTGGGGGAGCCCAAGAGACCCAGTACTTC
few	NA	TRBV6-6	TRBJ1-4	CASTYFGGGGEKLFF	TGTGCCAGCACCTACTTCGGTGGAGGGGGTGAAAAACTGTTTTTT
NA	NA	TRBV10-3	TRBJ2-7	CAISGRQESYEQYF	TGTGCCATCAGTGGAAGACAGGAGTCCTACGAGCAGTACTTC
NA	TRBD1	TRBV5-8	TRBJ1-5	CASSLRQGDQPQHF	TGTGCCAGCAGCTTGCGACAGGGCGATCAGCCCCAGCATTTT
NA	NA	TRBV27	TRBJ1-2	CASSGWGQPPYGYTF	TGTGCCAGCAGTGGATGGGGACAACCGCCCTATGGCTACACCTTC
NA	NA	TRBV7-9	TRBJ1-5	CASSLVDQPQHF	TGTGCCAGCAGCTTAGTCGATCAGCCCCAGCATTTT
medium-sized	NA	TRBV2	TRBJ1-4	CASRGYPSAPNEKLFF	TGTGCCAGCAGGGGATACCCGTCGGCACCTAATGAAAAACTGTTTTTT
NA	TRBD1	TRBV7-8	TRBJ1-1	CASSFRDRGPVDTEAFF	TGTGCCAGCAGCTTCCGGGACAGGGGGCCGGTGGACACTGAAGCTTTCTTT
NA	NA	TRBV28	TRBJ2-5	CASSHRVMRSQETQYF	TGTGCCAGCAGTCACCGGGTGATGAGGTCCCAAGAGACCCAGTACTTC
NA	NA	TRBV13	TRBJ2-7	CASSLGLGISYEQYF	TGTGCCAGCAGCTTAGGACTAGGGATCTCCTACGAGCAGTACTTC
NA	TRBD2	TRBV28	TRBJ2-1	CASSLGAGGLGQFF	TGTGCCAGCAGTTTAGGGGCCGGGGGGTTAGGGCAGTTCTTC
NA	NA	TRBV12-1	TRBJ2-6	CASSIFDVGQSRANVLTF	TGTGCCAGCAGCATTTTCGATGTAGGACAAAGTCGGGCCAACGTCCTGACTTTC
NA	NA	TRBV10-3	TRBJ2-7	CAISEIIPSYEQYF	TGTGCCATCAGTGAGATTATCCCCTCCTACGAGCAGTACTTC
NA	NA	TRBV21-1	TRBJ1-5	CASSFTLHWHHQPQHF	TGTGCCAGCAGCTTTACGCTACATTGGCATCATCAGCCCCAGCATTTT
few	TRBD1	TRBV7-9	TRBJ2-7	CASSTGVNEQYF	TGTGCCAGCAGCACAGGGGTCAACGAGCAGTACTTC
NA	NA	TRBV10-1	TRBJ2-3	CASSESKSSSGTDTQYF	TGCGCCAGCAGTGAGTCGAAATCCTCCAGCGGCACAGATACGCAGTATTTT
few	NA	TRBV6-1	TRBJ1-5	CASSEWGGGQPQHF	TGTGCCAGCAGTGAATGGGGGGGCGGTCAGCCCCAGCATTTT
NA	NA	TRBV27	TRBJ1-4	CASSAFATNEKLFF	TGTGCCAGCAGTGCGTTTGCAACTAATGAAAAACTGTTTTTT
NA	NA	TRBV27	TRBJ2-1	CASSSLAFSYNEQFF	TGTGCCAGCAGTTCGCTAGCGTTTTCCTACAATGAGCAGTTCTTC
NA	TRBD1	TRBV19	TRBJ1-4	CATPQGRNEKLFF	TGTGCCACCCCACAGGGGCGAAATGAAAAACTGTTTTTT
NA	NA	TRBV5-1	TRBJ2-2	CASSLTGENTGELFF	TGCGCCAGCAGCTTGACGGGGGAGAACACCGGGGAGCTGTTTTTT
NA	NA	TRBV2	TRBJ1-6	CASSEAGIRGKTPLHF	TGTGCCAGCAGTGAGGCTGGGATTAGGGGTAAGACACCCCTCCACTTT
NA	TRBD1	TRBV7-3	TRBJ2-1	CASSLHRGPDNEQFF	TGTGCCAGCAGCTTACACAGGGGTCCGGACAATGAGCAGTTCTTC
NA	NA	TRBV21-1	TRBJ2-7	CASSKQDPPGYEQYF	TGTGCCAGCAGCAAACAGGATCCCCCGGGTTACGAGCAGTACTTC
NA	NA	TRBV15	TRBJ2-3	CATSRRGPSTDTQYF	TGTGCCACCAGCAGGCGGGGACCTAGCACAGATACGCAGTATTTT
NA	NA	TRBV28	TRBJ1-6	CASSSILRSYNSPLHF	TGTGCCAGCAGCTCCATCCTGAGGTCCTATAATTCACCCCTCCACTTT
NA	NA	TRBV6-1	TRBJ2-2	CASSEGGHRVPNTGELFF	TGTGCCAGCAGTGAAGGGGGGCACAGGGTACCAAACACCGGGGAGCTGTTTTTT
NA	NA	TRBV11-3	TRBJ1-1	CASSLEGGTEAFF	TGTGCCAGCAGCTTAGAGGGGGGCACTGAAGCTTTCTTT
NA	TRBD1	TRBV7-6	TRBJ1-5	CASSSGTGGAQPQHF	TGTGCCAGCAGCTCCGGGACAGGGGGCGCCCAGCCCCAGCATTTT
once	NA	TRBV9	TRBJ1-3	CASSVVPNTIYF	TGTGCCAGCAGCGTAGTTCCCAACACCATATATTTT
few	NA	TRBV5-1	TRBJ1-1	CASSLRPGRLSRDTEAFF	TGCGCCAGCAGCTTGAGGCCAGGGCGCTTGAGTAGGGACACTGAAGCTTTCTTT
few	TRBD2	TRBV6-1	TRBJ2-3	CASSEGGSGADTQYF	TGTGCCAGCAGTGAGGGCGGGAGTGGGGCAGATACGCAGTATTTT
NA	NA	TRBV7-9	TRBJ1-2	CASSPRTAQNYGYTF	TGTGCCAGCAGCCCCCGGACAGCCCAAAACTATGGCTACACCTTC
NA	NA	TRBV9	TRBJ2-3	CASSVQMDPSTDTQYF	TGTGCCAGCAGCGTTCAGATGGACCCTAGCACAGATACGCAGTATTTT
NA	NA	TRBV7-9	TRBJ1-2	CASSLTGQGKERYTF	TGTGCCAGCAGCTTAACAGGGCAGGGGAAGGAGCGCTACACCTTC
few	TRBD1	TRBV19	TRBJ1-2	CASRIGTVGGYGYTF	TGTGCCAGTAGGATCGGGACAGTTGGCGGCTATGGCTACACCTTC
once	NA	TRBV11-2	TRBJ2-1	CASRMVPDEQFF	TGTGCCAGCAGAATGGTCCCCGATGAGCAGTTCTTC
NA	NA	TRBV10-3	TRBJ1-4	CAISEAWAEKLFF	TGTGCCATCAGTGAGGCTTGGGCGGAAAAACTGTTTTTT